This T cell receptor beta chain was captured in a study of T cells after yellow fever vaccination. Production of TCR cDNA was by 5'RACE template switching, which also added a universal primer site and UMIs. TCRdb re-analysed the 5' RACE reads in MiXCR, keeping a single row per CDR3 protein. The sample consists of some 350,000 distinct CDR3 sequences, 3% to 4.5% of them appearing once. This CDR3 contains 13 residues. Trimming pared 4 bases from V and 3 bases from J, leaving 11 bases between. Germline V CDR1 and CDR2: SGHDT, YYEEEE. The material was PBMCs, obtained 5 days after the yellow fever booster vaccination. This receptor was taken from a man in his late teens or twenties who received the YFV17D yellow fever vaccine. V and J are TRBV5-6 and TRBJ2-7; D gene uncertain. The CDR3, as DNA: TGTGCCAGCAGCCCCCTCCCGGGCTACGAGCAGTACGTC. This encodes CASSPLPGYEQYV.